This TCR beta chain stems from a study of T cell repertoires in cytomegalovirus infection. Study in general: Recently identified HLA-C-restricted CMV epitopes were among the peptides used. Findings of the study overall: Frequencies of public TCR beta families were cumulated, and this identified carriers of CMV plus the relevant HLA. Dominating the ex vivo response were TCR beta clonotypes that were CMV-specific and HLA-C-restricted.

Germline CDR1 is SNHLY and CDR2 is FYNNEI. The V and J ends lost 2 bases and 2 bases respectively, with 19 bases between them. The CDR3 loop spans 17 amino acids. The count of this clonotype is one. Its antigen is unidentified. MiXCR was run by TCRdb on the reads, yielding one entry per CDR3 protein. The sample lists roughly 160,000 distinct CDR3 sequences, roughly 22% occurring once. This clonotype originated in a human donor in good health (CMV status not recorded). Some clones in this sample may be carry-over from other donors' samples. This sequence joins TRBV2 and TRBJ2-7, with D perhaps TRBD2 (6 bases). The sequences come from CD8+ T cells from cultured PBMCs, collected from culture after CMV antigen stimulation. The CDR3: CASSELATVRPTYEQYF. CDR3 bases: TGTGCCAGCAGTGAACTAGCGACCGTTCGTCCAACCTACGAGCAGTACTTC.